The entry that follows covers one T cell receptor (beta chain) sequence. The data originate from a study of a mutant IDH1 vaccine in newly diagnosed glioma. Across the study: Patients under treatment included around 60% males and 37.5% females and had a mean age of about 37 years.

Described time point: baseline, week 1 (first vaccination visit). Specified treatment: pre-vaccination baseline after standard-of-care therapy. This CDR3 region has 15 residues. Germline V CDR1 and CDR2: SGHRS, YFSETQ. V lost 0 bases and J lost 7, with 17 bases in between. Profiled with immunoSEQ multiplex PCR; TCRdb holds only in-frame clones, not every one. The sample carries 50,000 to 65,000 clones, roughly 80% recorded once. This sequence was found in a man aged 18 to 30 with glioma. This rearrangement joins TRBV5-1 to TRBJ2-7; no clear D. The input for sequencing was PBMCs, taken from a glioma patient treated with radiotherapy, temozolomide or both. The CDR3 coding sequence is TGCGCCAGCAGCTTGGCAACCCCCGGCGTGTTGGAGCAGTACTTC. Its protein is CASSLATPGVLEQYF.